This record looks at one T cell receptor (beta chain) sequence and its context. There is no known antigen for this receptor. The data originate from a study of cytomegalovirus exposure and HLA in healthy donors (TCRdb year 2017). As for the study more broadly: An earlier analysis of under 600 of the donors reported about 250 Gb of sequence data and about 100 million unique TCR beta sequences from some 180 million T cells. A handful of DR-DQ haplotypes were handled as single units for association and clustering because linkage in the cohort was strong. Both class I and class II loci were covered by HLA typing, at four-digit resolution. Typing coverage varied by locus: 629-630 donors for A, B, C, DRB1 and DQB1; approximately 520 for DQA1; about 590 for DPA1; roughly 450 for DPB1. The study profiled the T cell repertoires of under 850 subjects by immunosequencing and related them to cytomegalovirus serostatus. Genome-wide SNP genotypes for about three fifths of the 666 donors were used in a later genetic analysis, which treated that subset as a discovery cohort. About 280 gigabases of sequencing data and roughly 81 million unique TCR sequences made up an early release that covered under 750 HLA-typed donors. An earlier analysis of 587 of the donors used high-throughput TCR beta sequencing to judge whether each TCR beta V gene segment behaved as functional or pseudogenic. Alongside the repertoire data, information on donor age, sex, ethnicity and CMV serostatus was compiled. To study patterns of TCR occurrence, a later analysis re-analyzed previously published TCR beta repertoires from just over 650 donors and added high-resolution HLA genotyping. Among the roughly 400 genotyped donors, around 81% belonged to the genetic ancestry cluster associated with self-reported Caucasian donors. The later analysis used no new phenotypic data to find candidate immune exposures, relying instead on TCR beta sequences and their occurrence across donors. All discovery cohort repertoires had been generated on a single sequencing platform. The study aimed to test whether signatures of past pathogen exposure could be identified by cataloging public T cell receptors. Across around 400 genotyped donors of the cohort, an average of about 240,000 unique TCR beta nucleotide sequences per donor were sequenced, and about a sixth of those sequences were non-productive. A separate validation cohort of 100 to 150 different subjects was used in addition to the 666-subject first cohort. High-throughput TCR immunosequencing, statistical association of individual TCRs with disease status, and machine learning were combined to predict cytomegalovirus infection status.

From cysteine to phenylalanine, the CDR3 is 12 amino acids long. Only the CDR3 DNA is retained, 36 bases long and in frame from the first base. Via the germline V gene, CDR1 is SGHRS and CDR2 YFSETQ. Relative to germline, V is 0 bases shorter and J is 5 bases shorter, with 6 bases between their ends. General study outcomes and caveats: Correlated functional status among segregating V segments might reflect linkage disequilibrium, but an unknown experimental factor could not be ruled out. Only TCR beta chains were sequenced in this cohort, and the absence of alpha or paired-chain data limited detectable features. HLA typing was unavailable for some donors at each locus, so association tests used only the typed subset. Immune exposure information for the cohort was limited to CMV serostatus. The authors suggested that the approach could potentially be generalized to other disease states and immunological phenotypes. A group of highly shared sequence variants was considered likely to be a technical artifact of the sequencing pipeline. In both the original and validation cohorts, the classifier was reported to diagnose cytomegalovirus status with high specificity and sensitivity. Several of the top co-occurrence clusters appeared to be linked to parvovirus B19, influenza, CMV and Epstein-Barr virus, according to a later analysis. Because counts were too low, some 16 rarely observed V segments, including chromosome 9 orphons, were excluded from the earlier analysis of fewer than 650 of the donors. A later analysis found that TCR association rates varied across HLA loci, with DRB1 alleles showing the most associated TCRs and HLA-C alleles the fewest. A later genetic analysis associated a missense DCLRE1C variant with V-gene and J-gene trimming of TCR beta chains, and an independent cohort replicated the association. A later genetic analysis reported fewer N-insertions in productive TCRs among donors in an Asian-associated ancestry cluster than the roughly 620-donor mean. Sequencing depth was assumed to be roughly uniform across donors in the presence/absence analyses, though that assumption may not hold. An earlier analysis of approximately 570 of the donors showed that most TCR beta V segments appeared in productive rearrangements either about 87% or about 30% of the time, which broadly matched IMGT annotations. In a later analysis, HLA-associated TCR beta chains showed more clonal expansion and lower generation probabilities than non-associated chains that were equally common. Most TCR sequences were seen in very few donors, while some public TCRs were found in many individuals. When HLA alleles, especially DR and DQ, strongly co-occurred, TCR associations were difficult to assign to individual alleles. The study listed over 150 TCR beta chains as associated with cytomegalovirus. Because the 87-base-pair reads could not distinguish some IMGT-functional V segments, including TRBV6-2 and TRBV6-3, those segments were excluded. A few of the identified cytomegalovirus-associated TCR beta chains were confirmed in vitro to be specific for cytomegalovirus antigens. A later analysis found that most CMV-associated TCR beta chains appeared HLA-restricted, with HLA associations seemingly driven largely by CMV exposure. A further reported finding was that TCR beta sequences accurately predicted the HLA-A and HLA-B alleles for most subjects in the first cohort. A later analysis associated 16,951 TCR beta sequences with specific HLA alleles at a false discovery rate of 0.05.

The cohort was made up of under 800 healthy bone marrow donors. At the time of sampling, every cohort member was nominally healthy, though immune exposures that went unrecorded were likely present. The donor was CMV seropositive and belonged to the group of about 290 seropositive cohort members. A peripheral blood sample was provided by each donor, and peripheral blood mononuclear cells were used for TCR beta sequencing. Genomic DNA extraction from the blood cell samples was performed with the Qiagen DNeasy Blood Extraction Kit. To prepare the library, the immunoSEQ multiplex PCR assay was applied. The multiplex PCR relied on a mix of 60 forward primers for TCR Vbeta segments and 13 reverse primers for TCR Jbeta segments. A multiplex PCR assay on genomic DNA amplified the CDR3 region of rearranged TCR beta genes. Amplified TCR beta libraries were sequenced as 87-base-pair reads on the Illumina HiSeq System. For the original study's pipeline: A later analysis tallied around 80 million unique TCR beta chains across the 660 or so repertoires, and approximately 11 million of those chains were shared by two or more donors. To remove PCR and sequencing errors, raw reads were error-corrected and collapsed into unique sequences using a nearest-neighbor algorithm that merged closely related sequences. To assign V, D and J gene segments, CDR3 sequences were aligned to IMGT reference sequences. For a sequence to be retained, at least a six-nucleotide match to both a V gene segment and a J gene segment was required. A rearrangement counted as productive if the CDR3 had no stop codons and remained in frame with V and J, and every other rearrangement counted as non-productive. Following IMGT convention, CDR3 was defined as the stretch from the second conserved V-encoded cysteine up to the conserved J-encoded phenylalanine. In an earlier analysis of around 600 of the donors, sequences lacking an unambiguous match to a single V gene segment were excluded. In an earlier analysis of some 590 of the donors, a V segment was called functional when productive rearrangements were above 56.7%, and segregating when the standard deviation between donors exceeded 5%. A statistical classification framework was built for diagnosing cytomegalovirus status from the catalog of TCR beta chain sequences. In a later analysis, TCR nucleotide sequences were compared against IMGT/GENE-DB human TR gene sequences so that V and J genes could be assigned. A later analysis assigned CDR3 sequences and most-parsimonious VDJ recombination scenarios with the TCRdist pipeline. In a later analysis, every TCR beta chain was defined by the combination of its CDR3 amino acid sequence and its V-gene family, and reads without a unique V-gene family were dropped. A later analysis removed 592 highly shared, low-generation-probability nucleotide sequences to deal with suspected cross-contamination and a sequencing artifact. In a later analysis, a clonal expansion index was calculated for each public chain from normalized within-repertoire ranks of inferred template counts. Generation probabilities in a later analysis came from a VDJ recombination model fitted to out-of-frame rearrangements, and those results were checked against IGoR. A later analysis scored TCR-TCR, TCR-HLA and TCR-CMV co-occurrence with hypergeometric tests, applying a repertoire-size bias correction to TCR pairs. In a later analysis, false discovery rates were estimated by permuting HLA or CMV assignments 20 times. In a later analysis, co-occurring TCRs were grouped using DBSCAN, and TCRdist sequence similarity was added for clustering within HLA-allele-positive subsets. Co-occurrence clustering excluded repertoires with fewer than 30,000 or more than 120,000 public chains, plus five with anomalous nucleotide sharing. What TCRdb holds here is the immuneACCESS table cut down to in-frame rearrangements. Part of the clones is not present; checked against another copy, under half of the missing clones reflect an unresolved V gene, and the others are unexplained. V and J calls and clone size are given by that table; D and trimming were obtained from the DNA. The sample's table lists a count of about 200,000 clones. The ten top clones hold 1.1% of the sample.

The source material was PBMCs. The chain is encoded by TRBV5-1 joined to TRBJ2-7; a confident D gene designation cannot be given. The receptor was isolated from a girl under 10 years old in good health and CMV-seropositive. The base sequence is TGCGCCAGCAGCTTGGTGGGCAACGAGCAGTACTTC. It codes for CASSLVGNEQYF.